In this sample, the clone carrying this T cell receptor beta chain turned up a few times. These data are taken from a study of blood T cell repertoires in COVID-19. Study background: Both acute and convalescent COVID-19 samples were obtained from the United States, Italy and Spain. From T cells, B-cell-depleted T cells, or PBMCs came the material, which was cDNA or gDNA.

Germline V gives CDR1 SGDLS, CDR2 YYNGEE. The CDR3 has 14 residues. Trimming removed 0 bases from V and 5 bases from J, with 11 bases in between. Original analysis: Amplification with reference gene primers provided the estimates of nucleated cell counts. Sequencing used immunoSEQ multiplex PCR; TCRdb keeps in-frame clones, though not all of them. Clone size and V and J calls were adopted from that table, with D and trimming inferred from the DNA. This sample has approximately 170,000 clones, with approximately 86% found just once. The material sequenced was peripheral blood. The chain joins TRBV9 to TRBJ1-1; maybe TRBD1 (5 bases). The clonotype comes from a man between 50 and 59 years old with active or convalescent COVID-19. The CDR3 loop reads CASSVGRRGTEAFF. In nucleotides, the CDR3 is TGTGCCAGCAGCGTAGGGCGGAGGGGAACTGAAGCTTTCTTT.